This T cell receptor beta chain was retrieved from a study of CD8+ T cells in alopecia areata. Study results and limitations: Relative to normal scalp, lesional scalp, especially alopecia totalis/universalis, showed higher clonality.

V dropped 5 bases and J dropped 5 bases, with 15 bases sitting between them. In germline, CDR1 is LNHNV, CDR2 YYDKDF (reference sequence). CDR3 length equals 15 residues. Treatment specified: oral pan-JAK inhibitor, 5-10 mg twice daily. Points on this clone: Its antigen is unknown.

cDNA reverse transcribed from extracted RNA served as the sequencing template. The assay was immunoSEQ multiplex PCR, and TCRdb's table has in-frame clones only and misses some. The sample records 150,000 to 200,000 clones, roughly 60% being singletons. The V call is TRBV15, the J call TRBJ2-2; the D gene is possibly TRBD1 (5 bases). The receptor was isolated from a human donor with alopecia areata. The specimen comprised CD4+ T cells sorted from blood, sampled at week 49, from a patient treated with tofacitinib. CDR3 nucleotides: TGTGCCACCAGCGGATCAGGGATGCGGACCGGGGAGCTGTTTTTT. It codes for CATSGSGMRTGELFF.